What follows is one T cell receptor (beta chain) and its context. V dropped 4 bases and J dropped 2; count of bases not matched to a gene: 13. Germline values: CDR1 SGHTA, CDR2 FQGNSA. This CDR3 is 17 amino acids long. The data were obtained in a study of beta chain features in type 1 diabetes. Reverse transcribing all isolated RNA meant expressed TCRB transcripts were sequenced. Sequenced by immunoSEQ multiplex PCR; TCRdb stores in-frame clones only, minus some. The data show under 400,000 clones, roughly 12% seen once. The specimen sequenced was naive CD4+ T cells from blood. The genes are TRBV7-2 and TRBJ2-7; TRBD1 matches at 8 bases. The clonotype was recovered from a young man in good health. CDR3 loop: CASSSNMWQGATYEQYF. CDR3 in DNA: TGTGCCAGCAGCTCGAATATGTGGCAGGGGGCGACCTACGAGCAGTACTTC.